This entry is about one TCR beta chain. The target antigen is unknown. The read terminates 3 residues ahead of where the CDR3 ends, so the germline J gene completes it. These data originate in a study of T cells in women clearing cervical HPV infection. Study at large: Case blood was drawn a median about 160 days after lesion detection. HLA type could not be excluded as a confounder.

The CDR3 is made up of 14 amino acids. CDR1 is SEHNR and CDR2 is FQNEAQ in the germline V gene (reference sequence). The V segment lost 5 bases and the J segment 6 bases; nucleotides outside the gene matches: 4. Average input was about 1,200 ng genomic DNA for immunoSEQ TCR beta CDR3 amplification. Sequenced by immunoSEQ multiplex PCR; TCRdb stores in-frame clones only, minus some. The table lists about 30,000 clones, with 1.4% in the top ten. Overall study results and limits: T-cell numbers per sample were unknown and may explain richness differences.

Specimen: blood buffy coat. The rearrangement uses TRBV7-9 and TRBJ1-2; the match to TRBD1 covers 12 bases. The receptor comes from a woman between 18 and 69 years old with a cervical HPV16 infection that either progressed to CIN3+ or cleared (not recorded which). The CDR3 sequence: CASSGDRGLDGYTF. The covered CDR3 bases are TGTGCCAGCAGCGGGGACAGGGGGCTGGATGGC.